These 30 T cell receptor beta chains were sequenced from one sample in a study of cytomegalovirus exposure and HLA in healthy donors. Amplification used 60 Vbeta primers and 13 Jbeta primers. Only in-frame clones appear in the TCRdb table, and some are missing; sequencing was by immunoSEQ multiplex PCR. Found here are 85,000 to 130,000 clones, roughly four fifths of them singletons; the top ten hold about 1.5%. Sequencing was carried out using PBMCs. The receptors derive from a middle-aged man in good health and CMV-seronegative.

This rearrangement joins TRBV5-1 to TRBJ2-5; D possibly corresponds to TRBD2 (5 bases). This CDR3 region has 12 residues. V lost 0 bases, J lost 9 bases, and 9 bases lay in between. Per germline, CDR1 SGHRS and CDR2 YFSETQ. The CDR3 region has the DNA TGCGCCAGCAGCTTGGTATCGGGGTCCCAGTACTTC. It is translated as CASSLVSGSQYF.

A note on this clone: Sequence at one end of the junction differs from germline and may be a read error. The chain is built from TRBV6-1 and TRBJ2-1; 9 bases match TRBD2. This CDR3 is 13 amino acids long. Germline V gene lookup returns CDR1 MNHNS and CDR2 SASEGT. CDR3 coding DNA: TGTGCCGGATCTAGCGGGGCCTATAATGAGCAGTTCTTC. Translating it yields CAGSSGAYNEQFF.

V gene TRBV28 combines with J gene TRBJ2-3, with D uncertain. Trimming removed 4 bases from V and 3 bases from J, with 14 bases in between. The CDR3 runs to 15 residues. Germline V gene lookup returns CDR1 MDHEN and CDR2 SYDVKM. The CDR3 loop is CASSSPPRRTDTQYF. DNA of the CDR3: TGTGCCAGCAGTTCCCCCCCGCGCCGAACAGATACGCAGTATTTT.

The chain recombines TRBV9 with TRBJ2-1; 8 positions match TRBD2. The CDR3 sequence is 15 residues long. V was clipped by 2 bases and J by 5 bases; unmatched bases: 6. CDR1 is SGDLS, CDR2 YYNGEE, per germline. The CDR3 bases are TGTGCCAGCAGCGTTGTAGCGGGGCCTAACAATGAGCAGTTCTTC. Translation: CASSVVAGPNNEQFF.

The chain combines TRBV27 with TRBJ2-3, with a tentative D call TRBD1 (6 bases). The CDR3 sequence is 13 residues long. The V and J ends lost 3 bases and 8 bases respectively, with 12 bases between them. Germline V gene lookup returns CDR1 MNHEY and CDR2 SMNVEV (reference sequence). Written as DNA, the CDR3 is TGTGCCAGCAGTTTTGAAGACAGGCCTACGCAGTATTTT. Its translation is CASSFEDRPTQYF.

This chain joins TRBV28 and TRBJ2-7; 7 positions match TRBD1. V shed 4 bases and J 4 bases; nucleotides not matched to a gene: 10. The CDR3 has 15 amino acids. Germline V gives CDR1 MDHEN, CDR2 SYDVKM. CDR3 sequence: CASSSSSGTVYEQYV. The CDR3 DNA reads TGTGCCAGCAGTTCCTCCTCCGGGACAGTATACGAGCAGTACGTC.

The genes are TRBV11-2 and TRBJ1-2, with 8 bases lining up with TRBD1. The CDR3 consists of 15 residues. The J segment lost 4 bases and the V segment lost 5 bases, leaving 9 bases of the junction unmatched. The germline CDR1 and CDR2 sequences are SGHAT and FQNNGV. DNA of the CDR3: TGTGCCAGCAGCCCGCCCGGACAGGGCCCCTATGGCTACACCTTC. This codes for CASSPPGQGPYGYTF.

The chain uses TRBV11-1 and TRBJ2-7; D unresolved. Deletions cut 5 bases from V and 0 bases from J, with 5 bases between. The germline CDR1 and CDR2 sequences are SGHAT and FQDESV (reference sequence). This CDR3 comprises 12 residues. The CDR3 is CASSPNSYEQYF. In DNA, the CDR3 is TGTGCCAGCAGCCCAAACTCCTACGAGCAGTACTTC.

The V call is TRBV6-1, the J call TRBJ2-5; 14 nucleotides match TRBD2. V shed 6 bases, J shed 5 bases, and the junction held 5 bases outside the gene matches. This CDR3 contains 15 residues. CDR1 MNHNS and CDR2 SASEGT come from the germline V gene. The CDR3 DNA reads TGTGCCAGCAGACAAAGACTAGCGGGGGGGGAGACCCAGTACTTC. It yields the protein CASRQRLAGGETQYF.

This clone was seen only once. The chain links TRBV4-1 to TRBJ2-7, with TRBD2 matching 14 bases. V was clipped by 4 bases and J by 4 bases; unmatched bases: 3. In germline, CDR1 is MGHRA, CDR2 YSYEKL. This CDR3 has 15 amino acids. The CDR3 sequence: CASSLGLAGVYEQYF. CDR3 nucleotides: TGCGCCAGCAGCCTGGGACTAGCGGGGGTATACGAGCAGTACTTC.

This chain connects TRBV6-1 to TRBJ1-2; TRBD1 is a possible D gene (5 bases). This CDR3 is 13 amino acids long. Germline V gene sequence: CDR1 MNHNS, CDR2 SASEGT. V was cut by 3 bases and J by 8 bases, with 13 bases left in between. DNA of the CDR3: TGTGCCAGCAGTGATCACCGGAGGGACGGCTACACCTTC. Translation gives CASSDHRRDGYTF.

For the CDR3, the DNA is TGTGCCAGCAGCTTTCCAGGGGGCACTGAAGCTTTCTTT. This sequence encodes CASSFPGGTEAFF. The chain uses TRBV11-2 and TRBJ1-1, with 7 bases matching TRBD1. V was clipped by 3 bases and J by 4 bases; unmatched bases: 2. Germline CDR1 is SGHAT and CDR2 is FQNNGV. CDR3 length: 13 residues.

The J gene is TRBJ2-7, the V gene TRBV9; 9 nucleotides line up with TRBD1. The CDR3 is 14 amino acids. The V gene end was trimmed by 3 bases and the J gene end by 2 bases; junction bases not matched to a gene: 3. Germline assignment: CDR1 SGDLS and CDR2 YYNGEE. CDR3 in DNA: TGTGCCAGCAGCGGGGGACAGGGACCCTACGAGCAGTACTTC. Amino acid sequence: CASSGGQGPYEQYF.

The CDR3 reads CAISEVFDRNTEAFF. CDR3 sequence (DNA): TGTGCCATCAGTGAGGTATTCGACAGGAACACTGAAGCTTTCTTT. This chain uses TRBV10-3 with TRBJ1-1, with D possibly matching TRBD1 (5 bases). The germline CDR1 and CDR2 sequences are ENHRY and SYGVKD. V was cut by 2 bases and J by 1 base, with 11 bases left in between. The CDR3 consists of 15 residues.

This clone came up a few times. The CDR3 region has the DNA TGTGCCAGTAGTGTTACTAATCAGCCCCAGCATTTT. Protein product: CASSVTNQPQHF. The rearrangement uses TRBV19 and TRBJ1-5; no clear D gene. The V gene lost 5 bases and the J gene lost 4 bases, with 6 bases spanning the gap. This CDR3 spans 12 amino acids. The germline CDR1 and CDR2 sequences are LNHDA and SQIVND (reference sequence).

This clone was picked up a small number of times. J is TRBJ1-2 and V is TRBV28, with no clear D. V lost 6 bases to trimming and J lost 1 base, with 9 bases between them. This CDR3 is 13 amino acids long. CDR1 and CDR2 (germline): MDHEN, SYDVKM. CDR3 protein: CASRTSNNYGYTF. The CDR3 DNA is TGTGCCAGCAGAACAAGTAATAACTATGGCTACACCTTC.

This chain joins TRBV19 and TRBJ1-3; D is perhaps TRBD1 (5 bases). This CDR3 is 16 amino acids long. In germline, CDR1 is LNHDA, CDR2 SQIVND (reference sequence). Trimming took 9 bases from V and 0 from J, leaving 18 bases between them. CDR3 region: CASARGGGNSGNTIYF. The CDR3 DNA sequence: TGTGCCAGCGCCAGAGGCGGGGGGAACTCTGGAAACACCATATATTTT.

This chain joins TRBV11-2 and TRBJ2-7; D possibly corresponds to TRBD1 (6 bases). The CDR3 is 15 residues long. Germline-derived CDR1 and CDR2 are SGHAT and FQNNGV. V was clipped by 6 bases and J by 5 bases, with 20 bases between them. The DNA for the CDR3 is TGTGCCAGCAGTTACACAGCTACCGGACAGCACGAGCAGTACTTC. This encodes CASSYTATGQHEQYF.

The sample holds a few counts of this clone. The chain joins TRBV2 to TRBJ1-4, with TRBD1 identical over 11 bases. Germline V lookup: CDR1 SNHLY, CDR2 FYNNEI. The CDR3 runs 16 residues. Trimming at V came to 7 bases and at J to 6 bases, leaving 10 bases not matched to a gene. The CDR3 coding sequence is TGTGCCAGCACCGCCATCGGGGGACAGGGGGATGAAAAACTGTTTTTT. Translated: CASTAIGGQGDEKLFF. Using reference TRBV2 and TRBJ1-4 for the parts outside the CDR3, the full variable domain is EPEVTQTPSHQVTQMGQEVILRCVPISNHLYFYWYRQILGQKVEFLVSFYNNEISEKSEIFDDQFSVERPDGSNFTLKIRSTKLEDSAMYFCASTAIGGQGDEKLFFGSGTQLSVL.

CDR3 sequence: CASSLLGPRNTGELFF. DNA of the CDR3: TGTGCCAGCAGCTTACTGGGGCCTCGGAACACCGGGGAGCTGTTTTTT. The chain employs TRBV7-3 and TRBJ2-2; tentatively, D is TRBD1 (5 bases). V lost 2 bases, J lost 1 base, and 11 bases lay in between. The germline CDR1 and CDR2 sequences are SGHTA and FQGTGA. The CDR3 runs to 16 residues. The full variable domain, rest sourced from reference TRBV7-3 and TRBJ2-2, is GAGVSQTPSNKVTEKGKYVELRCDPISGHTALYWYRQSLGQGPEFLIYFQGTGAADDSGLPNDRFFAVRPEGSVSTLKIQRTERGDSAVYLCASSLLGPRNTGELFFGEGSRLTVL.

With regard to this clone: This sample also contains other DNA sequences that code for the same CDR3. The chain employs TRBV10-3 and TRBJ2-1; D gene uncertain. The CDR3 sequence is 12 residues long. Germline V CDR1 and CDR2: ENHRY, SYGVKD. The V end was cut by 0 bases, the J end by 8 bases, with 5 bases between. The chain's CDR3 is CAISESRDEQFF. Here the CDR3 DNA reads TGTGCCATCAGTGAGTCGAGAGATGAGCAGTTCTTC.

This chain joins TRBV10-3 and TRBJ2-7; TRBD1 might be the D (5 bases). V shed 2 bases and J shed 2 bases, with 13 bases lying between them. The CDR3 consists of 15 residues. CDR1 and CDR2 from the germline V gene are ENHRY and SYGVKD. CDR3 DNA sequence: TGTGCCATCAGTGAGGACAGCATACCCACCTACGAGCAGTACTTC. Encoded protein: CAISEDSIPTYEQYF.

This clone is a singleton in its sample. The chain couples TRBV7-9 to TRBJ1-5, with D possibly TRBD1 on 6 matching bases. The CDR3 spans 14 residues. CDR1 SEHNR and CDR2 FQNEAQ come from the germline V gene (reference sequence). V gave up 4 bases and J gave up 2 bases, with 9 bases separating them. CDR3 bases: TGTGCCAGCAGCTCGGGACAACGCAATCAGCCCCAGCATTTT. Translation gives CASSSGQRNQPQHF. The full variable domain, completed using reference TRBV7-9 and TRBJ1-5, is DTGVSQNPRHKITKRGQNVTFRCDPISEHNRLYWYRQTLGQGPEFLTYFQNEAQLEKSRLLSDRFSAERPKGSFSTLEIQRTEQGDSAMYLCASSSGQRNQPQHFGDGTRLSIL.

The sample holds one count of this clone. This sequence joins TRBV5-6 and TRBJ2-1; D remains unclear. Trimming took 4 bases from V and 9 from J, leaving 14 bases between them. Germline V gives CDR1 SGHDT, CDR2 YYEEEE. This CDR3 spans 13 amino acids. CDR3 sequence: CASSQHPVVEQFF. The CDR3 DNA sequence: TGTGCCAGCAGCCAACACCCTGTGGTTGAGCAGTTCTTC.

V gene TRBV15 combines with J gene TRBJ1-2; D is ambiguous. Trimming removed 1 base from V and 8 bases from J, with 20 bases in between. There are 16 residues in the CDR3. Germline-derived CDR1 and CDR2 are LNHNV and YYDKDF (reference sequence). CDR3 sequence reads: CATSRGHKEGIFGYTF. The CDR3 bases are TGTGCCACCAGCAGAGGTCATAAGGAGGGAATATTCGGCTACACCTTC.

The J gene is TRBJ2-5, the V gene TRBV2, with D unclear. Germline V gene lookup returns CDR1 SNHLY and CDR2 FYNNEI. CDR3 length equals 11 residues. V lost 8 bases to trimming and J lost 3 bases, with 7 bases between them. CDR3 in amino acids: CASCSEETQYF. The CDR3 DNA sequence: TGTGCCAGCTGCTCAGAAGAGACCCAGTACTTC.

The CDR3 sequence: CASSFILAEETQYF. The DNA of the CDR3 is TGCGCCAGCAGCTTTATCCTAGCGGAAGAGACCCAGTACTTC. V usage is TRBV5-1 and J usage is TRBJ2-5; 7 bases align to TRBD2. The germline V gene has CDR1 SGHRS and CDR2 YFSETQ. J was trimmed by 3 bases and V by 2 bases; bases with no gene match: 4. The CDR3 covers 14 residues.

The genes are TRBV5-4 and TRBJ1-2; TRBD1 might be the D (6 bases). Trimming stripped 5 bases from V and 6 bases from J, with 11 bases between. CDR1 is SGHNT, CDR2 YYREEE, per germline (reference sequence). CDR3 length: 12 amino acids. This chain's CDR3 is CASSNTGNGYTF. DNA of the CDR3: TGTGCCAGCAGTAATACAGGGAATGGCTACACCTTC.

The rearrangement joins TRBV5-8 to TRBJ1-5; no clear D. Germline V gives CDR1 SGHTS, CDR2 YDEGEE. V lost 6 bases, J lost 1 base, and 14 bases lay in between. CDR3 length: 15 residues. As DNA, the CDR3 is TGTGCCAGCACCCTGAGGCGACGGAGCAATCAGCCCCAGCATTTT. It yields the protein CASTLRRRSNQPQHF.

V is TRBV10-2 and J is TRBJ2-1; D gene uncertain. Trimming took off 3 bases at V and 0 bases at J, with 6 bases between the two ends. This CDR3 is built from 14 residues. Germline V gene data show CDR1 as WSHSY and CDR2 as SAAADI. CDR3 bases: TGCGCCAGCAGTGAAAGTAGCTCCTACAATGAGCAGTTCTTC. Its protein is CASSESSSYNEQFF.